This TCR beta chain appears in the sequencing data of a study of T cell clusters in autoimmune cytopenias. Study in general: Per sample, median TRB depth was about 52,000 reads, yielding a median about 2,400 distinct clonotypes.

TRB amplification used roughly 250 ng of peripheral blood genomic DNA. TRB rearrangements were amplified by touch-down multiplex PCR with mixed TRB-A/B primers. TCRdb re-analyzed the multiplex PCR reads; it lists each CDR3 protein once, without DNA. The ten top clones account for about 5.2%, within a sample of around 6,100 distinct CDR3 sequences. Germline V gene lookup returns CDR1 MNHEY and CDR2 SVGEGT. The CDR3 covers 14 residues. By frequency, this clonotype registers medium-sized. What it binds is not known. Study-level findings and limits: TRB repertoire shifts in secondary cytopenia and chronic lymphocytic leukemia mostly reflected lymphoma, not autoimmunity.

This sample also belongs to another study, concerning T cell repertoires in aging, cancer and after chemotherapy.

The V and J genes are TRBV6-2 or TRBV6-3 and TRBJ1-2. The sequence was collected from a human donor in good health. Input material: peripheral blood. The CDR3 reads CASSYPTGVYGYTF.